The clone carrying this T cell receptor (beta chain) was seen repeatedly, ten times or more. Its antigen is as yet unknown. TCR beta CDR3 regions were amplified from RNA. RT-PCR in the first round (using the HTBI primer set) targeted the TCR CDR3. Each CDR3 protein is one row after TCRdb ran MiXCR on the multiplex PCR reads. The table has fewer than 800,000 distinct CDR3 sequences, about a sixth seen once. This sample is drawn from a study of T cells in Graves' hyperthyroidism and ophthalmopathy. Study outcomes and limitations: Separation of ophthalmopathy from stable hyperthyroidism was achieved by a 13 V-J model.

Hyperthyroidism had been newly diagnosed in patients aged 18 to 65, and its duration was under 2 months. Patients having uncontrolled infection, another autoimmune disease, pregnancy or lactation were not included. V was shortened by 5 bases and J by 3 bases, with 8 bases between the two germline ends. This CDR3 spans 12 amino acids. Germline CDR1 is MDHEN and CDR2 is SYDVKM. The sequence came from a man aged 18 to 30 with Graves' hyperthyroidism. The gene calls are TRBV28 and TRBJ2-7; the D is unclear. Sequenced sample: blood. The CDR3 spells CASSQTIYEQYF. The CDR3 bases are TGTGCCAGCAGTCAGACAATCTACGAGCAGTACTTC.